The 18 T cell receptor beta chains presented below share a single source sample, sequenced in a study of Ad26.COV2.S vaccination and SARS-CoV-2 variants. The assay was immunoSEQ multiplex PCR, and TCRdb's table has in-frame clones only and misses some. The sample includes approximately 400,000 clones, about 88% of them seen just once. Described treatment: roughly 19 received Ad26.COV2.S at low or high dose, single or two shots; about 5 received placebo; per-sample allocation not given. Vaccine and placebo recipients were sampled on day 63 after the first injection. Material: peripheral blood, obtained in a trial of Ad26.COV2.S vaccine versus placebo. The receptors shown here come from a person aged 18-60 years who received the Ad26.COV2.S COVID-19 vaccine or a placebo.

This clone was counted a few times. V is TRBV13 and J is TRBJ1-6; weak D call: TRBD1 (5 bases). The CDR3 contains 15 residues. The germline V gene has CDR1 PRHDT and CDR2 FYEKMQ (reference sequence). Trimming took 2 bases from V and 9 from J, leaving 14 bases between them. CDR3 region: CASSLKGPGVSPLHF. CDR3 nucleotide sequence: TGTGCCAGCAGCTTAAAGGGCCCGGGGGTTTCACCCCTCCACTTT.

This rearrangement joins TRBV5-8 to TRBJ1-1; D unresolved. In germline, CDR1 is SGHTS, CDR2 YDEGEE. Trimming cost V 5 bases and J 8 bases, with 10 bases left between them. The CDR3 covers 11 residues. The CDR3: CASSARLEAFF. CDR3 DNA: TGTGCCAGCAGTGCCAGGTTGGAAGCTTTCTTT.

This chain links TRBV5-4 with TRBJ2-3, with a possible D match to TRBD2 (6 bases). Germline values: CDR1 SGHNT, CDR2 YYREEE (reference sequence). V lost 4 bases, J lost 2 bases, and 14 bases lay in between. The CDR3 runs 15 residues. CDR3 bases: TGTGCCAGCAGCCAAGGGACTTTTCCCACAGATACGCAGTATTTT. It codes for CASSQGTFPTDTQYF.

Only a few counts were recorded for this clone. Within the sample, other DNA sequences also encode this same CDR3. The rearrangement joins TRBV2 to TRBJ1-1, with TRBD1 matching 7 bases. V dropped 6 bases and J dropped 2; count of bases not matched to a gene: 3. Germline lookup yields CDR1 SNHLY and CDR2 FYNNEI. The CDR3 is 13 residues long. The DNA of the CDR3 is TGTGCCAGCAGGAGACAGGGCAACACTGAAGCTTTCTTT. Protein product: CASRRQGNTEAFF.

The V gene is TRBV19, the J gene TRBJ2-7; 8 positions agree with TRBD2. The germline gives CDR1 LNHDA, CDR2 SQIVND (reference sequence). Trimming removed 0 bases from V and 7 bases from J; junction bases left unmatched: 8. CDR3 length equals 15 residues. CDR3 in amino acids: CASSIEVAGIGEQYF. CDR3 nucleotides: TGTGCCAGTAGTATAGAGGTAGCGGGAATTGGAGAGCAGTACTTC.

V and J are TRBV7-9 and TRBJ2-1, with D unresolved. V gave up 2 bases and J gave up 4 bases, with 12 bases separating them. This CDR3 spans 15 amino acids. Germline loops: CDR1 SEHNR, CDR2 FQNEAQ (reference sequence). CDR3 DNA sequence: TGTGCCAGCAGCTTAACCTTATTGGCGTACAATGAGCAGTTCTTC. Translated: CASSLTLLAYNEQFF.

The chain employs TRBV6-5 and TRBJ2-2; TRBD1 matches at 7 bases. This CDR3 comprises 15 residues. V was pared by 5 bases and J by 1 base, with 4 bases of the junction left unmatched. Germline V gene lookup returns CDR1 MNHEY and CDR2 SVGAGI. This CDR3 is CASSPGTENTGELFF. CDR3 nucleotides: TGTGCCAGCAGTCCCGGGACAGAGAACACCGGGGAGCTGTTTTTT.

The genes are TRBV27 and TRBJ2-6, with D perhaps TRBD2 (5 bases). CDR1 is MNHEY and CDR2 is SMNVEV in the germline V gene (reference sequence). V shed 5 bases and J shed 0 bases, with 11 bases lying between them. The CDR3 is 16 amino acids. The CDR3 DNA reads TGTGCCAGCAGTCGCGGGTGGGGCTCTGGGGCCAACGTCCTGACTTTC. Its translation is CASSRGWGSGANVLTF.

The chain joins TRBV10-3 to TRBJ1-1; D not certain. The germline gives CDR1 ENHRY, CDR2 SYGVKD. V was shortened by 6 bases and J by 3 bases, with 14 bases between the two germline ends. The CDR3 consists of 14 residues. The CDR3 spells CAISRRSDYTEAFF. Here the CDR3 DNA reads TGTGCCATCAGCCGCAGATCGGACTACACTGAAGCTTTCTTT.

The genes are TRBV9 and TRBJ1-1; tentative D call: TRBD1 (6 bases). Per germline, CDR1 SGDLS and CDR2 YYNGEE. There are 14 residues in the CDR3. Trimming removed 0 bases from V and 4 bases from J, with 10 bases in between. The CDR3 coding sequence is TGTGCCAGCAGCGTAGCGGGGGGCGGCACTGAAGCTTTCTTT. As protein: CASSVAGGGTEAFF.

CDR3 DNA: TGTGCCAGCTCCTGGGTCGTCCGGGACTATGGCTACACCTTC. Translated: CASSWVVRDYGYTF. The chain joins TRBV28 to TRBJ1-2; D remains ambiguous. The CDR3 spans 14 residues. From germline, CDR1 is MDHEN and CDR2 SYDVKM. The V end was cut by 8 bases, the J end by 3 bases, with 16 bases between.

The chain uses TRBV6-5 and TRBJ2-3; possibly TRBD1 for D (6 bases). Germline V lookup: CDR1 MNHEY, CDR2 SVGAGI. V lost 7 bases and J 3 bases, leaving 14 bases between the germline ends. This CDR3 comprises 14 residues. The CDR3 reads CASTFPTGTDTQYF. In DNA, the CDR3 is TGTGCCAGCACCTTCCCCACAGGGACAGATACGCAGTATTTT.

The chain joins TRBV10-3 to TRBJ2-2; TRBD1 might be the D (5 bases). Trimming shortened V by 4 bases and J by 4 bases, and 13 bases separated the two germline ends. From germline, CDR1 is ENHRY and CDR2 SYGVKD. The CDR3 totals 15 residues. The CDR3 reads CAISAKGLSTGELFF. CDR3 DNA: TGTGCCATCAGTGCGAAGGGGCTAAGCACCGGGGAGCTGTTTTTT.

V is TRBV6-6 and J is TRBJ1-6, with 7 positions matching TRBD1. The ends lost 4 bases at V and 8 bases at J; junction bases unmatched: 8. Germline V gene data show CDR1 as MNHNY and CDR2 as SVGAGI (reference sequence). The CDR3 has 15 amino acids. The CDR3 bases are TGTGCCAGCAGTTTCTCGACAGGGTTGTATTCACCCCTCCACTTT. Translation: CASSFSTGLYSPLHF.

The DNA for the CDR3 is TGTGCCAGCAGTTCATTGACAGGGACCTACGAGCAGTACTTC. Residues: CASSSLTGTYEQYF. This sequence joins TRBV27 and TRBJ2-7, with TRBD1 matching over 7 bases. V dropped 4 bases and J dropped 2; count of bases not matched to a gene: 5. CDR3 length equals 14 residues. Germline V gene sequence: CDR1 MNHEY, CDR2 SMNVEV (reference sequence).

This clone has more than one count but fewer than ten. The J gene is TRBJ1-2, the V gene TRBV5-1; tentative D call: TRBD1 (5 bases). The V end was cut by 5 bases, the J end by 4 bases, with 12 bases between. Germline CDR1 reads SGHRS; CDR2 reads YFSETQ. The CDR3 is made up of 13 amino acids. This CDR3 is CASRNTGTYGYTF. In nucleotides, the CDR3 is TGCGCCAGCAGGAACACTGGGACCTATGGCTACACCTTC.

For the CDR3, the DNA is TGTGCCAGCAGTTACCGCCCCATTAACAATAATGAAAAACTGTTTTTT. Protein sequence: CASSYRPINNNEKLFF. V is TRBV6-5 and J is TRBJ1-4; D not resolved. This CDR3 region has 16 residues. The germline CDR1 and CDR2 sequences are MNHEY and SVGAGI. Trimming shortened V by 2 bases and J by 4 bases, and 14 bases separated the two germline ends.

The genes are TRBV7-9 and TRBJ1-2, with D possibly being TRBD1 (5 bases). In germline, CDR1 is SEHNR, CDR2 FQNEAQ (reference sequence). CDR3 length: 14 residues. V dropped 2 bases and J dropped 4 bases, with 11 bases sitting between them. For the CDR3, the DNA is TGTGCCAGCAGCTTAAGTGCAGGGCCCTATGGCTACACCTTC. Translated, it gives CASSLSAGPYGYTF.